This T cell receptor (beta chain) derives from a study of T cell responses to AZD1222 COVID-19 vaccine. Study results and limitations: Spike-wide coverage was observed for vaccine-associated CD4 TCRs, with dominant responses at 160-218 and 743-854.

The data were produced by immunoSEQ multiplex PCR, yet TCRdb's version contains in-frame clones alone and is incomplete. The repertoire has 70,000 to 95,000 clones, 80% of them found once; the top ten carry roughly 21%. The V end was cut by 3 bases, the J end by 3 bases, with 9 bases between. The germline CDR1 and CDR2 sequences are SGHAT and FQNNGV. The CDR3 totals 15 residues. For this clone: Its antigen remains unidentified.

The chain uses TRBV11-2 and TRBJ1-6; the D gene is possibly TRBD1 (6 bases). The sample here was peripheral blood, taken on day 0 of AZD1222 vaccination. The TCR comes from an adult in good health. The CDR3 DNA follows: TGTGCCAGCAGCTTGGAGGGGGACTATAATTCACCCCTCCACTTT. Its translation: CASSLEGDYNSPLHF. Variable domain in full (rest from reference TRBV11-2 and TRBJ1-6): EAGVAQSPRYKIIEKRQSVAFWCNPISGHATLYWYQQILGQGPKLLIQFQNNGVVDDSQLPKDRFSAERLKGVDSTLKIQPAKLEDSAVYLCASSLEGDYNSPLHFGNGTRLTVT.